This TCR beta chain was retrieved from a study of blood T cell repertoires in COVID-19. Whole-study context: COVID-19 samples from acute and convalescent phases originated in the United States, Italy and Spain. T cells, B-cell-depleted T cells, or PBMCs provided the cDNA or gDNA that served as material.

Per the authors' pipeline: Estimated nucleated cell counts came from reference gene primer amplification. Method: immunoSEQ multiplex PCR; TCRdb's copy keeps in-frame clones and lacks some. That table is the source of V, J and clone size, and D and trimming were worked out from the DNA. The table includes 70,000 to 90,000 clones, 65% to 90% detected once. V was trimmed by 1 base and J by 6 bases, leaving 15 bases between them. The CDR3 totals 16 residues. Sequenced: peripheral blood. The V and J genes are TRBV23-1 and TRBJ1-4; maybe TRBD1 (5 bases). TRBV23-1 counts as an open reading frame of uncertain function. The sequence came from a man aged 55 to 70 with acute or convalescent COVID-19. The CDR3 sequence: CASSQFRGDHDEKLFF. In DNA, the CDR3 is TGCGCCAGCAGTCAATTTCGGGGGGATCATGATGAAAAACTGTTTTTT.